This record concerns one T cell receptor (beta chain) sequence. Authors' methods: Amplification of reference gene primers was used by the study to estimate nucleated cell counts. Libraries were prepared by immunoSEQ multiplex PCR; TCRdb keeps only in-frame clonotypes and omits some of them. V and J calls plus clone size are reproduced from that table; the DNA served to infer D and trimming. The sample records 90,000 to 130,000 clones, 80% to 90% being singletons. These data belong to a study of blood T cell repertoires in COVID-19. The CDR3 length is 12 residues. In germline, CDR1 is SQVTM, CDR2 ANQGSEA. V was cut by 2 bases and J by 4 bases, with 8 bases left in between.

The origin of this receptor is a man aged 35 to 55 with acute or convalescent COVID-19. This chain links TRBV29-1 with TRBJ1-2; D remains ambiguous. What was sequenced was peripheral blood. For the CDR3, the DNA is TGCAGCGTTGAAAAGGGAGTCTATGGCTACACCTTC. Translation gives CSVEKGVYGYTF.